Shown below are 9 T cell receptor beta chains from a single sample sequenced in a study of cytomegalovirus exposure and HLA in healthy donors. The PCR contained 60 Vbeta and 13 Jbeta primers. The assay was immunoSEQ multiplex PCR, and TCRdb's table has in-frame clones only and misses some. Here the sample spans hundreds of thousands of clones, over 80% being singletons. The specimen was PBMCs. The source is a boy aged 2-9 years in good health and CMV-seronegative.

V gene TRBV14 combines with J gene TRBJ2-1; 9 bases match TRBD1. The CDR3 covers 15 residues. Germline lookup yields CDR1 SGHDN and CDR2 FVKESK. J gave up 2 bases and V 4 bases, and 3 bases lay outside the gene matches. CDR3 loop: CASSPGTGPYNEQFF. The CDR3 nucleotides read TGTGCCAGCAGCCCCGGGACAGGGCCCTACAATGAGCAGTTCTTC. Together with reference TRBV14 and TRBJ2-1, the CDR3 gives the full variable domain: EAGVTQFPSHSVIEKGQTVTLRCDPISGHDNLYWYRRVMGKEIKFLLHFVKESKQDESGMPNNRFLAERTGGTYSTLKVQPAELEDSGVYFCASSPGTGPYNEQFFGPGTRLTVL.

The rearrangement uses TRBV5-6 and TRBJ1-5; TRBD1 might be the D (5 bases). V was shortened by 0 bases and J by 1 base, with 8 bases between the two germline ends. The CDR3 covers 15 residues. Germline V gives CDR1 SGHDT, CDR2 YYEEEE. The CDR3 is CASSLGRVSNQPQHF. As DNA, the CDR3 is TGTGCCAGCAGCTTGGGCAGGGTGAGCAATCAGCCCCAGCATTTT.

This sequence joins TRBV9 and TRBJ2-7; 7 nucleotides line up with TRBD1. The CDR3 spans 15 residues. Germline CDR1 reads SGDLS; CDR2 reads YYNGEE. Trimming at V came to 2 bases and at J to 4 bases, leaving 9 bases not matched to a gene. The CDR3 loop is CASSVTSGTVYEQYF. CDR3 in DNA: TGTGCCAGCAGCGTGACCTCCGGGACAGTTTACGAGCAGTACTTC.

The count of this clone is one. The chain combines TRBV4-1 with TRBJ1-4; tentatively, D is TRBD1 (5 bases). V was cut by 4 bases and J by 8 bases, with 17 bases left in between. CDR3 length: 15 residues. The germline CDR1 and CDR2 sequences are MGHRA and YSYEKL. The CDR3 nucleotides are TGCGCCAGCAGCCCACCTGGGGCTTACGGGGAAAAACTGTTTTTT. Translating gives CASSPPGAYGEKLFF.

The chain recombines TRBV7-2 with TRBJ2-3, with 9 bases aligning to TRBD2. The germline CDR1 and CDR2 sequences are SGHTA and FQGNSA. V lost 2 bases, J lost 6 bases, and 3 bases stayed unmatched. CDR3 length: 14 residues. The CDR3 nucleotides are TGTGCCAGCAGCTTAAGCGGGGGGTGGGATACGCAGTATTTT. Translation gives CASSLSGGWDTQYF.

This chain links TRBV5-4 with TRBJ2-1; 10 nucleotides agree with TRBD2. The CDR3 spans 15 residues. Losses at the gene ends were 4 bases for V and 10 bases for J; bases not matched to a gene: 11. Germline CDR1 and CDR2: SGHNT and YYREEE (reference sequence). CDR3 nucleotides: TGTGCCAGCAGCCCTCGGACTAGCGGACTTAGGGAGCAGTTCTTC. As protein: CASSPRTSGLREQFF.

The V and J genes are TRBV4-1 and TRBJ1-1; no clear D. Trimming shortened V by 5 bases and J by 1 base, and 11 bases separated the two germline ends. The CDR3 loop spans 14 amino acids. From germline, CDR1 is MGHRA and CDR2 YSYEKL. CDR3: CASSGPLRNTEAFF. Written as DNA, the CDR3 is TGCGCCAGCAGCGGGCCTTTGAGGAACACTGAAGCTTTCTTT.

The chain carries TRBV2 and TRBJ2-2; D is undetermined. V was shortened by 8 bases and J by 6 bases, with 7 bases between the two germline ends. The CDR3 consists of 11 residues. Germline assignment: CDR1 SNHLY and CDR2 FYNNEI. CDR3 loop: CASGPSGELFF. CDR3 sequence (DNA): TGTGCCAGCGGCCCCTCCGGGGAGCTGTTTTTT.

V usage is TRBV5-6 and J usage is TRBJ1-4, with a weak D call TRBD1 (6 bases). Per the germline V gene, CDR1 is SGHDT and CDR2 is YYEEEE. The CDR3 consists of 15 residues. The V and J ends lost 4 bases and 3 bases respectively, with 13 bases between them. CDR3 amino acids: CASSPGGAPNEKLFF. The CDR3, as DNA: TGTGCCAGCAGCCCGGGGGGGGCCCCTAATGAAAAACTGTTTTTT.